The 6 T cell receptor beta chains below were found in one sample sequenced in a study of shared clonotypes between healthy human individuals. Sequencing was performed with immunoSEQ multiplex PCR; in TCRdb, only in-frame clones are kept and a portion is missing. The repertoire holds nearly 1 million clones, with approximately 80% as singletons. Source material: memory CD4+ T cells sorted from blood. Subset here: CD45RA-negative fraction. The receptors were sampled from a man in his late teens or twenties in good health.

A few counts support this clone. The chain is built from TRBV6-1 and TRBJ1-6; 8 nucleotides line up with TRBD1. J gave up 10 bases and V 8 bases, and 13 bases lay outside the gene matches. The CDR3 has 15 amino acids. Germline V gene sequence: CDR1 MNHNS, CDR2 SASEGT. The CDR3 sequence is CASRPPQGAGSPLHF. CDR3 DNA: TGTGCCAGCCGACCCCCGCAGGGGGCTGGGTCACCCCTCCACTTT.

This chain connects TRBV19 to TRBJ1-2; 9 positions agree with TRBD1. Germline V gene lookup returns CDR1 LNHDA and CDR2 SQIVND (reference sequence). Germline trimming cut 5 bases from V and 4 bases from J; bases unmatched to any gene: 5. The CDR3 totals 14 residues. CDR3 loop: CASSVGQGGYGYTF. CDR3 nucleotide sequence: TGTGCCAGTAGTGTGGGACAGGGAGGCTATGGCTACACCTTC.

The chain uses TRBV7-2 and TRBJ2-7; 9 nucleotides align to TRBD1. The CDR3 extends over 15 amino acids. Germline CDR1 reads SGHTA; CDR2 reads FQGNSA. J was trimmed by 0 bases and V by 5 bases; bases with no gene match: 5. The CDR3 DNA reads as TGTGCCAGCAGCGTGGGACAGGGAAGCTCCTACGAGCAGTACTTC. Protein sequence: CASSVGQGSSYEQYF.

The genes are TRBV7-2 and TRBJ1-6; D is perhaps TRBD1 (6 bases). The CDR3 totals 14 residues. Deletions cut 6 bases from V and 7 bases from J, with 13 bases between. Germline V lookup: CDR1 SGHTA, CDR2 FQGNSA. In nucleotides, the CDR3 is TGTGCCAGCAGAAAGTCGCAGGGGAATTCACCCCTCCACTTT. It yields the protein CASRKSQGNSPLHF. The complete variable domain, with remaining parts taken from reference TRBV7-2 and TRBJ1-6, reads GAGVSQSPSNKVTEKGKDVELRCDPISGHTALYWYRQSLGQGLEFLIYFQGNSAPDKSGLPSDRFSAERTGGSVSTLTIQRTQQEDSAVYLCASRKSQGNSPLHFGNGTRLTVT.

This chain connects TRBV6-4 to TRBJ2-1; D uncertain. Germline V gene sequence: CDR1 MRHNA, CDR2 SNTAGT. The ends were cut back, 4 bases at V and 4 bases at J, with 14 bases in the middle. This CDR3 spans 15 amino acids. DNA of the CDR3: TGTGCCAGCAGTGGGACCGGTTCCCAATACAATGAGCAGTTCTTC. This encodes CASSGTGSQYNEQFF.

This clone has only one observation. The chain couples TRBV19 to TRBJ1-5; D call uncertain. The V and J ends lost 11 bases and 2 bases respectively, with 4 bases between them. Germline V CDR1 and CDR2: LNHDA, SQIVND (reference sequence). The CDR3 has 10 amino acids. The CDR3 DNA reads as TGTGCCGGGGGCAATCAGCCCCAGCATTTT. Amino acids: CAGGNQPQHF.